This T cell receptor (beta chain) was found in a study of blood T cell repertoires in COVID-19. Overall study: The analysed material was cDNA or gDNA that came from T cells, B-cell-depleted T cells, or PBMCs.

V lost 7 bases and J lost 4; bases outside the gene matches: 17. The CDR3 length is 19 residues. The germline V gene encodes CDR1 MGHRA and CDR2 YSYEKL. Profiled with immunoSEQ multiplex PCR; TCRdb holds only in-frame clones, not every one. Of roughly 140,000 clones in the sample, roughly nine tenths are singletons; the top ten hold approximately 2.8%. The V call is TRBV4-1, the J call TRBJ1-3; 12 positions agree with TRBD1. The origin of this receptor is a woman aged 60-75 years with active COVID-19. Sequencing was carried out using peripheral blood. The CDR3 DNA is TGCGCCAGCACCCCCGACCCGGGACAGGGGGCTCGTTCCGGAAACACCATATATTTT. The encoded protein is CASTPDPGQGARSGNTIYF.